The TCR beta chain under discussion was sequenced for a study of cytomegalovirus exposure and HLA in healthy donors. CDR1 and CDR2 (germline): MDHEN, SYDVKM. V gave up 4 bases and J gave up 5 bases, with 13 bases separating them. This CDR3 has 14 residues. Likely unrecorded immune exposures existed in these nominally healthy donors. The primer mix had 60 Vbeta and 13 Jbeta primers. Here immunoSEQ multiplex PCR was the method, and the copy in TCRdb shows in-frame clones only, minus some. The profile shows around 67,000 clones, roughly 72% of them singletons. This chain connects TRBV28 to TRBJ2-3; tentatively, D is TRBD2 (6 bases). This sequence originates from a woman younger than 45 in good health and CMV-seropositive. Material: PBMCs. The CDR3 protein is CASSSGTALDTQYF. CDR3 in DNA: TGTGCCAGCAGTTCCGGGACTGCCCTAGATACGCAGTATTTT.